The 23 T cell receptor beta chains below come from one sample, sequenced in a study of response to subunit inactivated influenza vaccine. TCRdb passed the RT-PCR reads through MiXCR, listing each CDR3 protein once. This table has some 520,000 distinct CDR3 sequences, approximately 17% appearing once. Material: CD4+ T cells sorted from PBMCs, obtained less than 30 months after vaccination. These receptors were taken from a man aged 50-75 years who received an inactivated influenza vaccine.

V is TRBV2 and J is TRBJ2-1; D unresolved. V lost 8 bases, J lost 5 bases, and 10 bases lay in between. The length of the CDR3 is 12 residues. Looked up from germline, CDR1 is SNHLY and CDR2 is FYNNEI. The CDR3 nucleotides are TGTGCCAGCGGTACTGGGAACAATGAGCAGTTCTTC. It codes for CASGTGNNEQFF.

J is TRBJ1-1 and V is TRBV7-9, with no clear D. From germline, CDR1 is SEHNR and CDR2 FQNEAQ (reference sequence). This CDR3 spans 13 amino acids. V lost 5 bases and J 3 bases, leaving 10 bases between the germline ends. CDR3 DNA: TGTGCCAGCAGCGACCTTTTGGACACTGAAGCTTTCTTT. It specifies CASSDLLDTEAFF.

This clonotype has ten or more counts. The chain combines TRBV5-1 with TRBJ2-1, with D perhaps TRBD1 (5 bases). CDR3 length: 13 amino acids. Per the germline V gene, CDR1 is SGHRS and CDR2 is YFSETQ. V was shortened by 4 bases and J by 2 bases, with 7 bases between the two germline ends. This chain's CDR3 is CASSMDTYNEQFF. The DNA of the CDR3 is TGCGCCAGCAGCATGGACACCTACAATGAGCAGTTCTTC.

This clonotype was counted a few times. The V gene is TRBV5-6, the J gene TRBJ2-7; D gene ambiguous. Trimming shortened V by 0 bases and J by 1 base, and 14 bases separated the two germline ends. The CDR3 is made up of 16 amino acids. Germline V lookup: CDR1 SGHDT, CDR2 YYEEEE. For the CDR3, the DNA is TGTGCCAGCAGCTTGGTTACTCACCTCCTATCCTACGAGCAGTACTTC. It is translated as CASSLVTHLLSYEQYF. The entire variable domain, with the rest obtained from reference TRBV5-6 and TRBJ2-7, is as follows: DAGVTQSPTHLIKTRGQQVTLRCSPKSGHDTVSWYQQALGQGPQFIFQYYEEEERQRGNFPDRFSGHQFPNYSSELNVNALLLGDSALYLCASSLVTHLLSYEQYFGPGTRLTVT.

This clonotype has more than one count but fewer than ten. The chain is built from TRBV2 and TRBJ2-1, with a weak D call TRBD2 (5 bases). The CDR3 has 14 residues. Germline V lookup: CDR1 SNHLY, CDR2 FYNNEI. V lost 4 bases, J lost 7 bases, and 14 bases lay in between. The CDR3 protein is CASSVEVGMNEQFF. The CDR3 DNA follows: TGTGCCAGCAGTGTGGAGGTCGGAATGAATGAGCAGTTCTTC.

A few counts support this clonotype. The chain has TRBV27 and TRBJ2-2; 14 nucleotides align to TRBD2. V shed 4 bases and J 5 bases; nucleotides not matched to a gene: 6. The CDR3 loop spans 17 amino acids. The germline gives CDR1 MNHEY, CDR2 SMNVEV (reference sequence). The CDR3 is CASSSRTSGRRTGELFF. CDR3 sequence (DNA): TGTGCCAGCAGTTCCCGGACTAGCGGGAGGAGAACCGGGGAGCTGTTTTTT.

This clonotype was counted a few times. The rearrangement uses TRBV10-3 and TRBJ2-7, with 9 bases that match TRBD2. Germline loops: CDR1 ENHRY, CDR2 SYGVKD. The junction had 15 bases not matched to a gene; V was cut back by 0 bases and J by 9 bases. The CDR3 has 17 residues. CDR3 coding DNA: TGTGCCATCAGTGAGTCGACTCGCGGGAGGGCCCGAGGAGTGCAGTACTTC. Translated, it gives CAISESTRGRARGVQYF.

The chain combines TRBV6-5 with TRBJ1-1, with D maybe TRBD1 (6 bases). V lost 5 bases and J 7 bases, leaving 11 bases between the germline ends. Germline CDR1 MNHEY, CDR2 SVGAGI. The CDR3 has 12 residues. The CDR3 region has the DNA TGTGCCAGCAGTCAAGGGGGAGGTGAAGCTTTCTTT. It codes for CASSQGGGEAFF.

This clonotype was observed a few times. This chain links TRBV28 with TRBJ1-4; 9 nucleotides align to TRBD1. J was trimmed by 1 base and V by 5 bases; bases with no gene match: 8. The CDR3 length is 17 residues. Germline V lookup: CDR1 MDHEN, CDR2 SYDVKM. This CDR3 reads CASSPVPGQGTNEKLFF. The CDR3 nucleotides are TGTGCCAGCAGTCCAGTCCCGGGACAGGGAACTAATGAAAAACTGTTTTTT.

There are a few counts of this clonotype. This chain uses TRBV7-9 with TRBJ2-7; D unresolved. The CDR3 spans 14 residues. The germline gives CDR1 SEHNR, CDR2 FQNEAQ (reference sequence). Trimming removed 1 base from V and 2 bases from J, with 9 bases in between. The CDR3 DNA reads TGTGCCAGCAGCTTAGGGACCGTGGCCTACGAGCAGTACTTC. It yields the protein CASSLGTVAYEQYF. Variable domain in full (rest from reference TRBV7-9 and TRBJ2-7): DTGVSQNPRHKITKRGQNVTFRCDPISEHNRLYWYRQTLGQGPEFLTYFQNEAQLEKSRLLSDRFSAERPKGSFSTLEIQRTEQGDSAMYLCASSLGTVAYEQYFGPGTRLTVT.

This clonotype was picked up a small number of times. The rearrangement joins TRBV3-1 to TRBJ2-1; no clear D gene. The CDR3 extends over 16 amino acids. V was trimmed by 0 bases and J by 10 bases, leaving 19 bases between them. The germline V gene has CDR1 LGHDT and CDR2 YNNKEL (reference sequence). The CDR3 spells CASSQEPPPPSMEQFF. In nucleotides, the CDR3 is TGTGCCAGCAGCCAAGAACCACCGCCGCCATCCATGGAGCAGTTCTTC.

As to this clonotype: A read error may produce the germline difference seen at one junction end. The gene calls are TRBV7-7 and TRBJ2-5; D remains ambiguous. This CDR3 has 14 residues. Germline lookup yields CDR1 SSHAT and CDR2 FNYEAQ (reference sequence). CDR3 nucleotides: TGTGCTAGCAGCCCAAATAGAGTACAAGAGACCCAGTACTTC. Protein: CASSPNRVQETQYF.

As concerns this clonotype: Germline is not matched at one junction end, which may reflect a read error. V gene TRBV5-1 combines with J gene TRBJ2-3; maybe TRBD2 (6 bases). Germline V lookup: CDR1 SGHRS, CDR2 YFSETQ. This CDR3 comprises 14 residues. The CDR3 spells CASSFEGLTHTQYF. The CDR3 bases are TGCGCCAGCAGCTTCGAGGGACTCACACATACGCAGTATTTT.

The V gene is TRBV27, the J gene TRBJ2-2; no clear D gene. V lost 4 bases and J lost 2, with 11 bases in between. Germline V gene sequence: CDR1 MNHEY, CDR2 SMNVEV (reference sequence). The CDR3 spans 15 residues. Here the CDR3 DNA reads TGTGCCAGCAGTTCCCGGCCATTTAACACCGGGGAGCTGTTTTTT. Residues: CASSSRPFNTGELFF.

The chain combines TRBV5-1 with TRBJ2-1; the D is unclear. The CDR3 consists of 16 residues. The germline V gene has CDR1 SGHRS and CDR2 YFSETQ. V was shortened by 4 bases and J by 7 bases, with 21 bases between the two germline ends. The CDR3 reads CASSPDGGAVTNEQFF. DNA of the CDR3: TGCGCCAGCAGCCCGGATGGCGGTGCCGTTACAAATGAGCAGTTCTTC.

In regard to this clonotype: An end of the junction does not agree with germline; a read error may underlie this. The chain joins TRBV5-1 to TRBJ2-1; 10 nucleotides agree with TRBD2. The CDR3 is made up of 16 amino acids. Per germline, CDR1 SGHRS and CDR2 YFSETQ. CDR3 amino acids: CASSVPSGSSYNERFF. The CDR3, as DNA: TGCGCCAGCAGCGTCCCTAGCGGGAGTTCCTACAATGAGCGGTTCTTC. The entire variable domain, with the rest obtained from reference TRBV5-1 and TRBJ2-1, is as follows: KAGVTQTPRYLIKTRGQQVTLSCSPISGHRSVSWYQQTPGQGLQFLFEYFSETQRNKGNFPGRFSGRQFSNSRSEMNVSTLELGDSALYLCASSVPSGSSYNERFFGPGTRLTVL.

The chain joins TRBV27 to TRBJ2-5; TRBD2 aligns across 9 bases. The V gene's germline CDR1 is MNHEY and CDR2 SMNVEV (reference sequence). V lost 5 bases and J lost 1; bases outside the gene matches: 11. This CDR3 contains 17 residues. The CDR3 loop is CASSHHRLAASQETQYF. The CDR3 DNA is TGTGCCAGCAGTCACCACCGACTAGCGGCTTCCCAAGAGACCCAGTACTTC.

V and J are TRBV18 and TRBJ2-1; 8 bases map to TRBD2. Germline V gene lookup returns CDR1 KGHSH and CDR2 LQKENI. J gave up 3 bases and V 5 bases, and 6 bases lay outside the gene matches. The CDR3 has 15 residues. CDR3 coding DNA: TGTGCCAGCTCATCCTCGGGACTAGTCTACAATGAGCAGTTCTTC. Its protein product is CASSSSGLVYNEQFF.

This clonotype was counted a few times. At one of its ends the junction is not consistent with the germline gene, which may arise from a read error. The V call is TRBV10-3, the J call TRBJ2-5, with 10 bases matching TRBD2. The CDR3 length is 15 residues. Looked up from germline, CDR1 is ENHRY and CDR2 is SYGVKD. Written as DNA, the CDR3 is TGTGCCTTCAGGAGCGGGGGGGAAATCCAAGAGACCCAGTACTTC. Amino acids: CAFRSGGEIQETQYF.

This clonotype was found a few times. The chain uses TRBV12-3 or TRBV12-4 and TRBJ2-2, with 9 bases lining up with TRBD1. J gave up 2 bases and V 7 bases, and 8 bases lay outside the gene matches. CDR3 size: 16 residues. Written as DNA, the CDR3 is TGTGCCAGCACCCCCGGGACAGGGATCAACACCGGGGAGCTGTTTTTT. Protein: CASTPGTGINTGELFF.

V gene TRBV5-1 combines with J gene TRBJ2-5; a weak D match, TRBD1 (7 bases). V was pared by 3 bases and J by 5 bases, with 17 bases between. This CDR3 has 15 residues. Germline CDR1 reads SGHRS; CDR2 reads YFSETQ. In nucleotides, the CDR3 is TGCGCCAGCAGCTGGAGGGGACAGAGTCGTGAGACCCAGTACTTC. Translation gives CASSWRGQSRETQYF.

Many counts were recorded for this clonotype. V is TRBV14 and J is TRBJ1-2; D gene uncertain. Trimming took 4 bases from V and 7 from J, leaving 13 bases between them. The CDR3 contains 13 residues. CDR1 and CDR2 (germline): SGHDN, FVKESK. In DNA form, the CDR3 reads TGTGCCAGCAGCCGGATGGAATTGCGTGGCTACACCTTC. The encoded protein is CASSRMELRGYTF.

This clonotype came up many times. The chain links TRBV29-1 to TRBJ2-1; TRBD2 aligns across 9 bases. Per the germline V gene, CDR1 is SQVTM and CDR2 is ANQGSEA. The ends lost 3 bases at V and 6 bases at J; junction bases unmatched: 9. This CDR3 is 15 amino acids long. CDR3 in DNA: TGCAGCGTTGATTCGGGACTAGCCTCCGTCAATGAGCAGTTCTTC. It encodes CSVDSGLASVNEQFF.